The T cell receptor beta chain described here comes from a study of human T cells and chemical hapten exposure. Time point of the sample: pre-sensitization, week 0. Treatment denoted: therapeutic diphenylcyclopropenone sensitization with weekly scalp DPC. This clonotype was counted between two and nine times. Trimming at V came to 6 bases and at J to 5 bases, leaving 6 bases not matched to a gene. This CDR3 contains 14 residues. Germline V gene sequence: CDR1 MNHEY, CDR2 SMNVEV (reference sequence). MiXCR, run by TCRdb on the RACE reads, gives a single entry per CDR3 protein. The table includes some 300,000 distinct CDR3 sequences, around 5.5% detected once.

The gene calls are TRBV27 and TRBJ2-2; 7 bases align to TRBD1. The input for sequencing was whole blood, taken in connection with sensitization to the hapten diphenylcyclopropenone (DPC). This sequence was found in a woman between 18 and 30 years old with alopecia areata. Some clones in this sample may be carry-over from other donors' samples. The CDR3 is CASRTGLGTGELFF. DNA of the CDR3: TGTGCCAGCAGGACAGGGTTGGGGACCGGGGAGCTGTTTTTT.